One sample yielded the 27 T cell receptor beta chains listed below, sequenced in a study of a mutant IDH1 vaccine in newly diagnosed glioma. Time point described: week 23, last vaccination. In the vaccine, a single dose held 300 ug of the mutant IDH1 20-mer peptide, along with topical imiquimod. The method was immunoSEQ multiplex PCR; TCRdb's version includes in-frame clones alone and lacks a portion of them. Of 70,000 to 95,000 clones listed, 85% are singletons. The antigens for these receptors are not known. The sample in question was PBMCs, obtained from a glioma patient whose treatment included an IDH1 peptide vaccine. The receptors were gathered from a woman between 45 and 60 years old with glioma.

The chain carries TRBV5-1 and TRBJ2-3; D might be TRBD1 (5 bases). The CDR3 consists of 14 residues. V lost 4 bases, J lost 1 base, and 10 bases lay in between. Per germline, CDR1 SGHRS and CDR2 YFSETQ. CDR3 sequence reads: CASSAQGGTDTQYF. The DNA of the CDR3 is TGCGCCAGCAGCGCCCAAGGGGGCACAGATACGCAGTATTTT.

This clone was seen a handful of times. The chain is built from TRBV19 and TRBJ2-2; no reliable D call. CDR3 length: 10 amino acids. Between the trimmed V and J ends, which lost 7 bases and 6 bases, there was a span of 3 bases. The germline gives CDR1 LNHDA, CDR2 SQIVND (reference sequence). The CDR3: CASIPGELFF. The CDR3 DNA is TGTGCCAGTATCCCCGGGGAGCTGTTTTTT.

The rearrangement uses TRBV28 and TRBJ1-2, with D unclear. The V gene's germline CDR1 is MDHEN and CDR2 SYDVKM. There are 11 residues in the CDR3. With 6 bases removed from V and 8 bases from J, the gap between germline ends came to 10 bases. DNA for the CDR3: TGTGCCAGCAGCCTTATCGGGGGCTACACCTTC. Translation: CASSLIGGYTF.

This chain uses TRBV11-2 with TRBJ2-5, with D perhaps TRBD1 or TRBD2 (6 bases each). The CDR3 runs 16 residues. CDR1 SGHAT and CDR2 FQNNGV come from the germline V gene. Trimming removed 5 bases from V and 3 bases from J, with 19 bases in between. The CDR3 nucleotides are TGTGCCAGCAGCCAACGGGGGCAGGTTGATAAAGAGACCCAGTACTTC. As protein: CASSQRGQVDKETQYF.

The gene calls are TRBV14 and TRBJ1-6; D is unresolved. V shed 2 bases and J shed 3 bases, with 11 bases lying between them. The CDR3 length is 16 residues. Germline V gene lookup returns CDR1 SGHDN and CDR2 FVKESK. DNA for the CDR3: TGTGCCAGCAGCCAATCCCAAGCGTACTATAATTCACCCCTCCACTTT. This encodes CASSQSQAYYNSPLHF.

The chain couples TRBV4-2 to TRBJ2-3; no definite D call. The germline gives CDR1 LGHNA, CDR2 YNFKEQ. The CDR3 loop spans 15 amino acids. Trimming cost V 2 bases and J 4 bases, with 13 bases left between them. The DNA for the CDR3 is TGTGCCAGCAGCCAAATCGGTCGCTTTTCAGATACGCAGTATTTT. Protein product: CASSQIGRFSDTQYF.

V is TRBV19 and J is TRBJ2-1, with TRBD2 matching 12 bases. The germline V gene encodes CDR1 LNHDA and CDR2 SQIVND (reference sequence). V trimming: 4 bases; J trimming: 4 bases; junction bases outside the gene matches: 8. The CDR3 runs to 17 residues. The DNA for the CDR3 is TGTGCCAGTAGTACTCTAGGACTAGCGGGGATATACAATGAGCAGTTCTTC. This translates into CASSTLGLAGIYNEQFF. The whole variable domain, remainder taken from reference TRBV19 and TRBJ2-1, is DGGITQSPKYLFRKEGQNVTLSCEQNLNHDAMYWYRQDPGQGLRLIYYSQIVNDFQKGDIAEGYSVSREKKESFPLTVTSAQKNPTAFYLCASSTLGLAGIYNEQFFGPGTRLTVL.

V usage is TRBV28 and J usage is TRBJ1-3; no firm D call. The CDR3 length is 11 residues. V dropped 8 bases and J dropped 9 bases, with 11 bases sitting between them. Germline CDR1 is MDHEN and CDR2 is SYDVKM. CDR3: CASWLRGTIYF. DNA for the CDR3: TGTGCCAGCTGGCTTCGGGGCACCATATATTTT.

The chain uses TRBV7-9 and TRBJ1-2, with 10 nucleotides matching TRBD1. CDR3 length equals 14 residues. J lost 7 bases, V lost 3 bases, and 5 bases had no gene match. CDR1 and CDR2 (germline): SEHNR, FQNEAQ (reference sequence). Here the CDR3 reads CASSFSDRGLGYTF. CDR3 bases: TGTGCCAGCAGCTTCTCAGACAGGGGGCTTGGCTACACCTTC.

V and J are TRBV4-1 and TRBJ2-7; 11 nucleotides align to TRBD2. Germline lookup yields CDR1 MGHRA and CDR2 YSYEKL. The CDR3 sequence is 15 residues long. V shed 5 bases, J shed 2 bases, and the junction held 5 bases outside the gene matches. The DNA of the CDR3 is TGCGCCAGCAGCTATACTAGCGGGAGCCCCTACGAGCAGTACTTC. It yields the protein CASSYTSGSPYEQYF.

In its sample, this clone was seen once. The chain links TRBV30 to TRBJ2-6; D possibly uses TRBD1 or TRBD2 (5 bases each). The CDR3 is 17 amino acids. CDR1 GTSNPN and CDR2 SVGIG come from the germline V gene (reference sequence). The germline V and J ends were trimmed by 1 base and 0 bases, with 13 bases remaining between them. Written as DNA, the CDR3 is TGTGCCTGGAGTGACGGGGCGTGGGTCTCTGGGGCCAACGTCCTGACTTTC. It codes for CAWSDGAWVSGANVLTF. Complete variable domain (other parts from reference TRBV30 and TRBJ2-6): SQTIHQWPATLVQPVGSPLSLECTVEGTSNPNLYWYRQAAGRGLQLLFYSVGIGQISSEVPQNLSASRPQDRQFILSSKKLLLSDSGFYLCAWSDGAWVSGANVLTFGAGSRLTVL.

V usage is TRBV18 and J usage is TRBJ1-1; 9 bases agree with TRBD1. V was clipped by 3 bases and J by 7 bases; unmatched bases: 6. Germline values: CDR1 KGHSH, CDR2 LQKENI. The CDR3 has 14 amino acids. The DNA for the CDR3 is TGTGCCAGCTCACCGACAGGGGGGAGGAATGAAGCTTTCTTT. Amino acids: CASSPTGGRNEAFF.

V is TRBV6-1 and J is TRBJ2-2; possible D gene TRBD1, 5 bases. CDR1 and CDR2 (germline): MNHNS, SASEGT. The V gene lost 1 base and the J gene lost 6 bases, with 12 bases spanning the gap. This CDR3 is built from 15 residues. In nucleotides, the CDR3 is TGTGCCAGCAGTGAAGTGGTCAGGGCCGCCGGGGAGCTGTTTTTT. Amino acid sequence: CASSEVVRAAGELFF.

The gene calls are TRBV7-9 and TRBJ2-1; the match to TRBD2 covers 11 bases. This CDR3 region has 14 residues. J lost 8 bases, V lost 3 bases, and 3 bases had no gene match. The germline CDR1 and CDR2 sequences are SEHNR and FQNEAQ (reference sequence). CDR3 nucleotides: TGTGCCAGCAGCTTTAGCGGGAGGGGGGATGAGCAGTTCTTC. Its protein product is CASSFSGRGDEQFF.

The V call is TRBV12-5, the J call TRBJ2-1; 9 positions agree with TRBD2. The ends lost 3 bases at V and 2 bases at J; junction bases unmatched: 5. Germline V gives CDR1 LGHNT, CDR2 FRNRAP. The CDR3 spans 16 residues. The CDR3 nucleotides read TGTGCTAGTGGTTTTTTAGCGGGAGCAACCTACAATGAGCAGTTCTTC. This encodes CASGFLAGATYNEQFF.

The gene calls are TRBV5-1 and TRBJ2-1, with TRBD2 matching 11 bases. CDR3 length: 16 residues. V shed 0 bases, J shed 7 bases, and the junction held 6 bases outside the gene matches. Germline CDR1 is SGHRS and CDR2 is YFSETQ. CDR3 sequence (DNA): TGCGCCAGCAGCTTGGGACTAGCGGGACCTCTGAATGAGCAGTTCTTC. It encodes CASSLGLAGPLNEQFF. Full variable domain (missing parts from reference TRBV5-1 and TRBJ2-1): KAGVTQTPRYLIKTRGQQVTLSCSPISGHRSVSWYQQTPGQGLQFLFEYFSETQRNKGNFPGRFSGRQFSNSRSEMNVSTLELGDSALYLCASSLGLAGPLNEQFFGPGTRLTVL.

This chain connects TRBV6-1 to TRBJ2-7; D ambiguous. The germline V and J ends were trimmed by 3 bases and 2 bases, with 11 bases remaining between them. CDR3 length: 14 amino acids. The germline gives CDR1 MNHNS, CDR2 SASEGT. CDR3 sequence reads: CASSELLITYEQYF. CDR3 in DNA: TGTGCCAGCAGTGAGCTACTGATTACCTACGAGCAGTACTTC.

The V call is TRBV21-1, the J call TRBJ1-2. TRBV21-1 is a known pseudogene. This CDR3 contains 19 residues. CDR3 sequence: CASRGSSIIRVKAHYGYTF. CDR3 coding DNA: TGTGCCAGCAGAGGGAGCTCCATTATACGGGTTAAAGCTCACTATGGCTACACCTTC.

CDR3 sequence: CASSGSGHSTDTQYF. The CDR3 nucleotides are TGTGCCAGCAGCGGCAGCGGGCATAGCACAGATACGCAGTATTTT. The rearrangement links TRBV9 to TRBJ2-3; perhaps TRBD2 as D (6 bases). The germline V gene has CDR1 SGDLS and CDR2 YYNGEE. Trimming pared 3 bases from V and 0 bases from J, leaving 11 bases between. The CDR3 consists of 15 residues.

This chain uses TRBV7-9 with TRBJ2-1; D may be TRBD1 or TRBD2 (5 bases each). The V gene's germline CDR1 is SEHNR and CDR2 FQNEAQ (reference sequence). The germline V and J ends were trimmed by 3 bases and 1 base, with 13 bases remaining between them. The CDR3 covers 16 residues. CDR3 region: CASSFGTSLSYNEQFF. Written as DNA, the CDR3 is TGTGCCAGCAGCTTCGGGACGTCATTATCCTACAATGAGCAGTTCTTC.

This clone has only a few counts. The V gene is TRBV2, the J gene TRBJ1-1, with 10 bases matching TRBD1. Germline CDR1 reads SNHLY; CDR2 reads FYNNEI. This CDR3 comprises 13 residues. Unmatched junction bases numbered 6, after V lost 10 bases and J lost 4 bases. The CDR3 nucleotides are TGTGCCACACCTAGGACAGGGGGCACTGAAGCTTTCTTT. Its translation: CATPRTGGTEAFF.

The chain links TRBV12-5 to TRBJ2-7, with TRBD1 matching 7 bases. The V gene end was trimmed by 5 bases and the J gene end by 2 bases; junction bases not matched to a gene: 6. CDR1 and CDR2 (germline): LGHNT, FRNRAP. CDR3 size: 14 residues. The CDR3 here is CASGRQGTTYEQYF. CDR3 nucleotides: TGTGCTAGTGGTCGACAGGGCACCACCTACGAGCAGTACTTC.

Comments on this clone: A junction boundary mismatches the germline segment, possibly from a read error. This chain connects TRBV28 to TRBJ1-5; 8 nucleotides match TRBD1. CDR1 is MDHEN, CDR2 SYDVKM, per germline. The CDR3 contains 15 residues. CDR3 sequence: CASSLWTGTNQPQHF. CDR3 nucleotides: TGTGCCAGCAGTCTATGGACAGGGACTAATCAGCCCCAGCATTTT.

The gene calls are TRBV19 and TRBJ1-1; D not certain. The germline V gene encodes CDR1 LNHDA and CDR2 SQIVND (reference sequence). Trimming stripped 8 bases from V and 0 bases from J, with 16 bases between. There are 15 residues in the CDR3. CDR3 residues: CASSWWSPMNTEAFF. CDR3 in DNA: TGTGCCAGTTCCTGGTGGAGTCCCATGAACACTGAAGCTTTCTTT.

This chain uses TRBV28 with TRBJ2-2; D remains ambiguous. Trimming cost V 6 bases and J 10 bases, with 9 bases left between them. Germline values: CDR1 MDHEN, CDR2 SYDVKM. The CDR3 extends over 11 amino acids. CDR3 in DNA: TGTGCCAGCAGCCCATCGGAGGAGCTGTTTTTT. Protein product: CASSPSEELFF. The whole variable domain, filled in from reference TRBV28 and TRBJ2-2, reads DVKVTQSSRYLVKRTGEKVFLECVQDMDHENMFWYRQDPGLGLRLIYFSYDVKMKEKGDIPEGYSVSREKKERFSLILESASTNQTSMYLCASSPSEELFFGEGSRLTVL.

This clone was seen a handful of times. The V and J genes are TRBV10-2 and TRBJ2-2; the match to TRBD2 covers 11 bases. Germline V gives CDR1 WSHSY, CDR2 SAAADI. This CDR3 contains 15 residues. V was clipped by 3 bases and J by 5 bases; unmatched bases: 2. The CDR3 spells CASSDGLAGTGELFF. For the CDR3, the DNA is TGCGCCAGCAGTGACGGACTAGCGGGTACCGGGGAGCTGTTTTTT.

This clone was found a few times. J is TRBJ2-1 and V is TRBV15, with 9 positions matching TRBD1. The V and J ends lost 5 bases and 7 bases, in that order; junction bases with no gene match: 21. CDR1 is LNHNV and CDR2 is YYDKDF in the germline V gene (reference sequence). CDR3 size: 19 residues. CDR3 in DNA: TGTGCCACCAGCCCCCGGACAGGGGCGAAATACGGGCGGGTAAATGAGCAGTTCTTC. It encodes CATSPRTGAKYGRVNEQFF. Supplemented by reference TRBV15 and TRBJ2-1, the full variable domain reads DAMVIQNPRYQVTQFGKPVTLSCSQTLNHNVMYWYQQKSSQAPKLLFHYYDKDFNNEADTPDNFQSRRPNTSFCFLDIRSPGLGDTAMYLCATSPRTGAKYGRVNEQFFGPGTRLTVL.